Each of the 2 T cell receptor beta chains below was sequenced from the same sample in a study of regulatory T cells in long-lasting Graves disease. Noted time point: newly diagnosed GD, antithyroid drugs for less than 3 months. After RNA was extracted from PBMCs, the TCR library was made from it. Arm-PCR of CDR3 regions and iRepertoire HTBI primers were the basis on which TCR beta libraries were built. Using its own MiXCR run on the multiplex PCR reads, TCRdb lists one record per CDR3 protein. Among some 560,000 distinct CDR3 sequences listed, 15% to 20% were seen once. Another study also made use of these data, one on T cells in Graves' hyperthyroidism and ophthalmopathy.

The specimen comprised peripheral blood mononuclear cells (PBMCs), sampled at new diagnosis, from a patient treated with antithyroid drugs. Receptors were obtained from a woman aged 35-65 years with Graves disease.

The gene calls are TRBV20-1 and TRBJ1-4; D is unresolved. The CDR3 has 13 residues. The germline CDR1 and CDR2 sequences are DFQATT and SNEGSKA (reference sequence). V was clipped by 3 bases and J by 8 bases, with 13 bases between them. The DNA for the CDR3 is TGCAGTGCTAGTAGCCCCGGGAAAGAAAAACTGTTTTTT. Protein: CSASSPGKEKLFF.

The sample holds a few counts of this clonotype. The chain couples TRBV5-5 to TRBJ1-2; the D is unclear. The CDR3 covers 13 residues. Germline V gene data show CDR1 as SGHKS and CDR2 as YYEKEE (reference sequence). Trimming took 4 bases from V and 8 from J, leaving 15 bases between them. CDR3 in DNA: TGTGCCAGCAGCCCCGGACGGGAGGAAGGCTACACCTTC. Its protein is CASSPGREEGYTF.